This TCR beta chain was recovered during a study of control samples from healthy donors and cancer patients. Repertoires were generated with immunoSEQ multiplex PCR, while TCRdb's copy carries only in-frame clones and drops some. The sample yields about 120,000 clones, under 95% seen once. From germline, CDR1 is KGHSH and CDR2 LQKENI. This CDR3 is 13 amino acids long. Trimming removed 1 base at V and 4 bases at J, with 7 bases between. The V and J genes are TRBV18 and TRBJ1-1; D remains ambiguous. The sequencing sample was made of PBMCs. The TCR was taken from a man over 45 with head and neck cancer. CDR3 bases: TGTGCCAGCTCACCACAAGCGATCACTGAAGCTTTCTTT. This encodes CASSPQAITEAFF.